These 23 T cell receptor beta chains were sequenced from one sample in a study of T cell repertoires in cytomegalovirus infection (dated by TCRdb to about 2019). TCRdb records Illumina HiSeq 1500 as the sequencer. TCRdb passed the public sequencing reads through fastp at Q25 and MiXCR, retaining productive beta sequences. Every entry covers one CDR3 protein and lists the most common genes and DNA from its rows. The sample table holds around 270,000 distinct CDR3 sequences, of which less than 9.5% were seen once. The ten top clones hold about 15% of the sample. The sequencing input was PBMCs. The receptors derive from a human donor in good health (CMV status not recorded). Some clones in this sample may be carry-over from other donors' samples.

V usage is TRBV24-1 and J usage is TRBJ2-1; D is undetermined. The V and J ends lost 7 bases and 7 bases respectively, with 7 bases between them. Germline lookup yields CDR1 KGHDR and CDR2 SFDVKD. The CDR3 contains 11 residues. The chain's CDR3 is CATRKDNEQFF. The CDR3 bases are TGTGCCACCAGGAAGGATAATGAGCAGTTCTTC.

The chain couples TRBV11-3 to TRBJ2-2; D not resolved. Germline CDR1 is SGHNT and CDR2 is YENEEA. The CDR3 covers 15 residues. V was trimmed by 4 bases and J by 6 bases, leaving 15 bases between them. The CDR3 DNA sequence: TGTGCCAGCAGCTCCGAGACCCGTTACGCCGGGGAGCTGTTTTTT. Amino acids: CASSSETRYAGELFF.

The CDR3 DNA reads as TGTGCCAGCAGTTACTTGGGGACTAGCACCGAGACCCAGTACTTC. Its protein is CASSYLGTSTETQYF. The genes are TRBV6-2 or TRBV6-3 and TRBJ2-5; 9 nucleotides agree with TRBD2. Germline values: CDR1 MNHEY, CDR2 SVGEGT. Trimming cost V 1 base and J 5 bases; bases outside gene matches: 5. There are 15 residues in the CDR3.

This clonotype has a count of ten or more. The chain employs TRBV12-3 or TRBV12-4 and TRBJ2-6; TRBD2 matches 7 bases. V lost 6 bases and J lost 2; bases outside the gene matches: 4. This CDR3 spans 15 amino acids. CDR3 sequence (DNA): TGTGCCAGCAGACCTGGGGGGGCTGGGGCCAACGTCCTGACTTTC. Protein sequence: CASRPGGAGANVLTF.

The chain employs TRBV20-1 and TRBJ2-1, with 12 bases aligning to TRBD1. V lost 6 bases and J lost 7; bases outside the gene matches: 4. Germline V gene lookup returns CDR1 DFQATT and CDR2 SNEGSKA (reference sequence). The length of the CDR3 is 13 residues. This chain's CDR3 is CSAGTGGSNEQFF. The CDR3 bases are TGCAGTGCCGGGACAGGGGGCTCGAATGAGCAGTTCTTC.

This clonotype came up many times. The chain links TRBV7-2 to TRBJ2-7; 7 nucleotides agree with TRBD1. Losses at the gene ends were 1 base for V and 4 bases for J; bases not matched to a gene: 10. There are 16 residues in the CDR3. Germline assignment: CDR1 SGHTA and CDR2 FQGNSA. CDR3 in amino acids: CASSLDSLTGLYEQYF. The DNA of the CDR3 is TGTGCCAGCAGCTTAGATTCCCTGACAGGGTTATACGAGCAGTACTTC.

V is TRBV20-1 and J is TRBJ2-1; perhaps D is TRBD1 or TRBD2 (6 bases each). CDR1 is DFQATT, CDR2 SNEGSKA, per germline (reference sequence). The V end lost 4 bases, the J end lost 0 bases, and 13 bases lay between the germline ends. CDR3 length: 15 amino acids. In nucleotides, the CDR3 is TGCAGTGCTAATGTACAGGGAGGCTCCTACAATGAGCAGTTCTTC. Protein sequence: CSANVQGGSYNEQFF.

This clonotype has at least ten counts. CDR3 DNA: TGTGCCAGCAGCTCCCCGGGATCCGATACGCAGTATTTT. Protein sequence: CASSSPGSDTQYF. The V and J genes are TRBV7-9 and TRBJ2-3; perhaps TRBD2 as D (5 bases). V was pared by 4 bases and J by 6 bases, with 11 bases between. The germline CDR1 and CDR2 sequences are SEHNR and FQNEAQ (reference sequence). The CDR3 is made up of 13 amino acids.

This chain links TRBV12-3 or TRBV12-4 with TRBJ1-2; TRBD1 matches 10 bases. V dropped 1 base and J dropped 1; count of bases not matched to a gene: 6. This CDR3 spans 17 amino acids. This CDR3 is CASSLGTGTGVNYGYTF. As DNA, the CDR3 is TGTGCCAGCAGTTTAGGCACCGGGACAGGGGTTAACTATGGCTACACCTTC.

This clonotype was found a few times. J is TRBJ2-3 and V is TRBV28; D unclear. CDR1 is MDHEN and CDR2 is SYDVKM in the germline V gene. The V end lost 4 bases, the J end lost 4 bases, and 9 bases lay between the germline ends. This CDR3 has 13 residues. CDR3: CASSYSTSDTQYF. The DNA for the CDR3 is TGTGCCAGCAGTTACTCCACCTCAGATACGCAGTATTTT.

The chain joins TRBV20-1 to TRBJ2-7; TRBD2 agrees at 7 bases. The J segment lost 2 bases and the V segment lost 0 bases, leaving 7 bases of the junction unmatched. The CDR3 is made up of 15 amino acids. Germline V gene data show CDR1 as DFQATT and CDR2 as SNEGSKA (reference sequence). CDR3 sequence: CSARDLWRGTYEQYF. CDR3 coding DNA: TGCAGTGCTAGAGATCTATGGCGGGGGACCTACGAGCAGTACTTC.

This clonotype was counted ten times or more. The gene calls are TRBV7-4 and TRBJ1-2; D might be TRBD1 (5 bases). Per the germline V gene, CDR1 is SGHVT and CDR2 is SQSDAQ. The CDR3 loop spans 11 amino acids. V was shortened by 1 base and J by 8 bases, with 5 bases between the two germline ends. The CDR3 DNA sequence: TGTGCCAGCAGCTTAGGGGACGGCTACACCTTC. Translated, it gives CASSLGDGYTF.

This clonotype was seen more than once but under ten times. The rearrangement links TRBV29-1 to TRBJ1-1, with D unresolved. CDR3 length: 11 amino acids. Germline CDR1 is SQVTM and CDR2 is ANQGSEA. V gave up 4 bases and J gave up 7 bases, with 10 bases separating them. CDR3 sequence (DNA): TGCAGCGTTGGAGGCCCATTTGAAGCTTTCTTT. Translating gives CSVGGPFEAFF.

The table lists this clonotype with many counts. The V call is TRBV6-1, the J call TRBJ1-2; D remains ambiguous. Trimming pared 4 bases from V and 0 bases from J, leaving 12 bases between. Germline V gene lookup returns CDR1 MNHNS and CDR2 SASEGT. The CDR3 is 15 residues long. DNA of the CDR3: TGTGCCAGCAGTGTTGGGCACGTTGCTAACTATGGCTACACCTTC. The encoded protein is CASSVGHVANYGYTF.

This clonotype was seen ten or more times. V usage is TRBV7-9 and J usage is TRBJ2-3, with unresolved D. Germline lookup yields CDR1 SEHNR and CDR2 FQNEAQ (reference sequence). This CDR3 is 18 amino acids long. V was pared by 1 base and J by 0 bases, with 17 bases between. Written as DNA, the CDR3 is TGTGCCAGCAGCTTAGTCCTTTCCGCCAGGTTTAGCACAGATACGCAGTATTTT. The encoded protein is CASSLVLSARFSTDTQYF.

The table lists this clonotype with many counts. The V call is TRBV28, the J call TRBJ1-2, with no clear D. This CDR3 contains 13 residues. The germline V gene has CDR1 MDHEN and CDR2 SYDVKM. V was clipped by 8 bases and J by 4 bases, with 14 bases between them. This CDR3 is CASGQNTPYGYTF. The CDR3 nucleotides read TGTGCCAGCGGCCAAAACACCCCCTATGGCTACACCTTC.

This sequence joins TRBV5-6 and TRBJ2-2; 10 positions match TRBD2. V was clipped by 1 base and J by 6 bases; unmatched bases: 3. This CDR3 comprises 15 residues. CDR1 SGHDT and CDR2 YYEEEE come from the germline V gene. In DNA form, the CDR3 reads TGTGCCAGCAGCTTGTTTCTAGCGGGAGCCGGGGAGCTGTTTTTT. The encoded protein is CASSLFLAGAGELFF. The full variable domain, its missing parts supplied by reference TRBV5-6 and TRBJ2-2, is DAGVTQSPTHLIKTRGQQVTLRCSPKSGHDTVSWYQQALGQGPQFIFQYYEEEERQRGNFPDRFSGHQFPNYSSELNVNALLLGDSALYLCASSLFLAGAGELFFGEGSRLTVL.

This clonotype was seen ten or more times. The J gene is TRBJ1-4, the V gene TRBV7-2, with D tentatively TRBD1 (5 bases). CDR1 is SGHTA, CDR2 FQGNSA, per germline. The V gene lost 5 bases and the J gene lost 6 bases, with 19 bases spanning the gap. This CDR3 region has 16 residues. Here the CDR3 reads CASSKGRSLGDEKLFF. Here the CDR3 DNA reads TGTGCCAGCAGCAAGGGACGTTCCCTGGGAGATGAAAAACTGTTTTTT.

This clonotype came up a few times. This chain uses TRBV7-9 with TRBJ2-7; D possibly corresponds to TRBD1 (6 bases). The V gene lost 5 bases and the J gene lost 5 bases, with 16 bases spanning the gap. This CDR3 contains 14 residues. Germline CDR1 reads SEHNR; CDR2 reads FQNEAQ (reference sequence). In nucleotides, the CDR3 is TGTGCCAGCAGCCCAGGACAGTACGTGGACGAGCAGTACTTC. Its translation: CASSPGQYVDEQYF.

In its sample, this clonotype was seen many times. The chain recombines TRBV7-8 with TRBJ1-4; D not certain. Germline V gene data show CDR1 as SGHVS and CDR2 as FQNEAQ. V was shortened by 2 bases and J by 8 bases, with 6 bases between the two germline ends. The CDR3 spans 12 residues. The CDR3 spells CASSLFLEKLFF. CDR3 DNA: TGTGCCAGCAGCTTATTCCTCGAAAAACTGTTTTTT.

This clonotype was picked up many times. The rearrangement joins TRBV12-3 or TRBV12-4 to TRBJ1-5; D remains unclear. The CDR3 extends over 15 amino acids. V lost 2 bases and J lost 1, with 9 bases in between. The CDR3 DNA follows: TGTGCCAGCAGTTTAATAGGATCCAGCAATCAGCCCCAGCATTTT. This sequence encodes CASSLIGSSNQPQHF.

This clonotype came up many times. This chain uses TRBV19 with TRBJ2-6, with 10 bases aligning to TRBD1. This CDR3 contains 17 residues. Germline trimming cut 9 bases from V and 2 bases from J; bases unmatched to any gene: 10. The germline CDR1 and CDR2 sequences are LNHDA and SQIVND (reference sequence). As DNA, the CDR3 is TGTGCCAGCTCACTCTCCGGGACAGGGGCTGGGGCCAACGTCCTGACTTTC. Protein: CASSLSGTGAGANVLTF.

The gene calls are TRBV7-3 and TRBJ2-1; the match to TRBD2 covers 9 bases. Germline V CDR1 and CDR2: SGHTA, FQGTGA. The CDR3 has 16 residues. The V segment lost 1 base and the J segment 9 bases; nucleotides outside the gene matches: 10. This CDR3 reads CASSLNSGGAKGEQFF. CDR3 in DNA: TGTGCCAGCAGCTTAAATAGCGGGGGCGCAAAGGGTGAGCAGTTCTTC. Together with reference TRBV7-3 and TRBJ2-1, the CDR3 gives the full variable domain: GAGVSQTPSNKVTEKGKYVELRCDPISGHTALYWYRQSLGQGPEFLIYFQGTGAADDSGLPNDRFFAVRPEGSVSTLKIQRTERGDSAVYLCASSLNSGGAKGEQFFGPGTRLTVL.